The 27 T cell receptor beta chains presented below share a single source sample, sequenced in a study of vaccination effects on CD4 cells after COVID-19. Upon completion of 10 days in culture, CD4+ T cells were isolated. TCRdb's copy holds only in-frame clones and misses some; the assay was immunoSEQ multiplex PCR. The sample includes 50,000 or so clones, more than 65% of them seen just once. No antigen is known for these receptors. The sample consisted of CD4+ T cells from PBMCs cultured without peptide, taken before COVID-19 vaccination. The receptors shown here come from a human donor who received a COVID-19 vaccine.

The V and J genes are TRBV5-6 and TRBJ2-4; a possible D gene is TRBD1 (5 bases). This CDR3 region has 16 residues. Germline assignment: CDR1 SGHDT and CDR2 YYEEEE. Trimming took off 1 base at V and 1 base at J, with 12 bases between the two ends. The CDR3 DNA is TGTGCCAGCAGCTTGCGCAGGGATGGGGCCAAAAACATTCAGTACTTC. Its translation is CASSLRRDGAKNIQYF.

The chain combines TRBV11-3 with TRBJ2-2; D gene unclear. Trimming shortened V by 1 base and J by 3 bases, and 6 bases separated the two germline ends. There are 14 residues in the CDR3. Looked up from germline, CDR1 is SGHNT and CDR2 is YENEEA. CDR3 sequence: CASSLGQHTGELFF. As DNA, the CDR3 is TGTGCCAGCAGCTTAGGACAACACACCGGGGAGCTGTTTTTT.

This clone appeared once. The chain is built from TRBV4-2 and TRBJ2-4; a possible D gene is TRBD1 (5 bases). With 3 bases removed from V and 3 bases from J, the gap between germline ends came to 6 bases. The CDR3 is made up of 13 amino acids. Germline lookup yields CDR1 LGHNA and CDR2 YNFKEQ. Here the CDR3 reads CASSQQGKNIQYF. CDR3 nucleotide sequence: TGTGCCAGCAGCCAGCAGGGCAAAAACATTCAGTACTTC.

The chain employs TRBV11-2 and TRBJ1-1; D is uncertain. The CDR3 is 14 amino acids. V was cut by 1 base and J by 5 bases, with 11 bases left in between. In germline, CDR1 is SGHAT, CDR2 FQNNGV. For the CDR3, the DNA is TGTGCCAGCAGCTTAGGTACTTCCCTAACTGAAGCTTTCTTT. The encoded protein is CASSLGTSLTEAFF.

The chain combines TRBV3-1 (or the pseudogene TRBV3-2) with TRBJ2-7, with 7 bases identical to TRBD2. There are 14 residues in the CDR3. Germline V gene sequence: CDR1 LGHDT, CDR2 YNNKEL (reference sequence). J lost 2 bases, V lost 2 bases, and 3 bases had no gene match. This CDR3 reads CASSQLLAAYEQYF. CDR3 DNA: TGTGCCAGCAGCCAACTCCTAGCGGCCTACGAGCAGTACTTC.

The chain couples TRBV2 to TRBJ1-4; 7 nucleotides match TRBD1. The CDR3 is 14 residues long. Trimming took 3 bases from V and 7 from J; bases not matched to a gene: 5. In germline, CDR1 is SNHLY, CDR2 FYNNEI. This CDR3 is CASSDRGRREKLFF. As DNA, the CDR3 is TGTGCCAGCAGTGACAGGGGGAGGCGTGAAAAACTGTTTTTT. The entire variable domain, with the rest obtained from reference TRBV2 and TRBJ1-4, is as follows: EPEVTQTPSHQVTQMGQEVILRCVPISNHLYFYWYRQILGQKVEFLVSFYNNEISEKSEIFDDQFSVERPDGSNFTLKIRSTKLEDSAMYFCASSDRGRREKLFFGSGTQLSVL.

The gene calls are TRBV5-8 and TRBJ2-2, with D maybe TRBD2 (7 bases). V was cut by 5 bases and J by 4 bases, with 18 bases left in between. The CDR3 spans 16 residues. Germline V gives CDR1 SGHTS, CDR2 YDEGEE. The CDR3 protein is CASRLSRGGGTGELFF. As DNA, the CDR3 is TGTGCCAGCAGGCTCTCGAGGGGAGGGGGCACCGGGGAGCTGTTTTTT.

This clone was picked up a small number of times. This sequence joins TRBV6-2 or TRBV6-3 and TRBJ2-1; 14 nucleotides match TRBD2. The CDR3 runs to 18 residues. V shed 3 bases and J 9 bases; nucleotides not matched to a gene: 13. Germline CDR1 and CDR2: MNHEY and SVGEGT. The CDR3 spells CASSYRGETSGRAREQFF. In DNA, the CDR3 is TGTGCCAGCAGTTATAGGGGTGAGACTAGCGGGAGGGCCCGTGAGCAGTTCTTC.

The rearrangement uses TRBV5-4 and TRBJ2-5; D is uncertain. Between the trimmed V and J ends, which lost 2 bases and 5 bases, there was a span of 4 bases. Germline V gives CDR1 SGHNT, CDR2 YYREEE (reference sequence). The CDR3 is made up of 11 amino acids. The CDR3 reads CASSFRETQYF. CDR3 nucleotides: TGTGCCAGCAGCTTTCGGGAGACCCAGTACTTC.

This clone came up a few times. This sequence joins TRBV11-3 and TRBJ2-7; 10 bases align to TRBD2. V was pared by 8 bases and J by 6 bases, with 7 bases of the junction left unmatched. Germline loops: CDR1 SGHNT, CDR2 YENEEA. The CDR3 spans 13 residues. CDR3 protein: CASSRLAGSEQYF. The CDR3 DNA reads TGTGCCAGCTCTCGACTAGCGGGTAGCGAGCAGTACTTC. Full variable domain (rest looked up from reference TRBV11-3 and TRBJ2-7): EAGVVQSPRYKIIEKKQPVAFWCNPISGHNTLYWYLQNLGQGPELLIRYENEEAVDDSQLPKDRFSAERLKGVDSTLKIQPAELGDSAVYLCASSRLAGSEQYFGPGTRLTVT.

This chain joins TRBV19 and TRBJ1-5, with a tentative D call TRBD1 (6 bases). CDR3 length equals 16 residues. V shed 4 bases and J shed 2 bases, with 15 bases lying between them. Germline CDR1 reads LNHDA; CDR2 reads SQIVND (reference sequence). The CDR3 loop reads CASSTEQGVGNQPQHF. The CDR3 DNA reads TGTGCCAGTAGTACAGAACAGGGAGTCGGCAATCAGCCCCAGCATTTT.

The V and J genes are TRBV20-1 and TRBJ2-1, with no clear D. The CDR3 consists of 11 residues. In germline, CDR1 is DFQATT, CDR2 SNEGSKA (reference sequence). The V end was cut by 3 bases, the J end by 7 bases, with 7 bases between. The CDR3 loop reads CSASRLNEQFF. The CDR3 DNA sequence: TGCAGTGCTAGTCGATTAAATGAGCAGTTCTTC.

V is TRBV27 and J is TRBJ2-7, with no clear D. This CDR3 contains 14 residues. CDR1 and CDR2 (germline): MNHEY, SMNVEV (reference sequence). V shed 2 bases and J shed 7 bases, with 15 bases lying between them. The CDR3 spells CASSLRPDAREQYF. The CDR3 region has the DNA TGTGCCAGCAGTTTACGGCCGGACGCTAGGGAGCAGTACTTC.

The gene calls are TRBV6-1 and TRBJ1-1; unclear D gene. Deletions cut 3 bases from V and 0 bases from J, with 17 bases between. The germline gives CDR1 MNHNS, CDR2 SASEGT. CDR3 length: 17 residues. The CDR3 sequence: CASSDPLGRVMNTEAFF. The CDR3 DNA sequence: TGTGCCAGCAGTGATCCTTTAGGGAGGGTGATGAACACTGAAGCTTTCTTT.

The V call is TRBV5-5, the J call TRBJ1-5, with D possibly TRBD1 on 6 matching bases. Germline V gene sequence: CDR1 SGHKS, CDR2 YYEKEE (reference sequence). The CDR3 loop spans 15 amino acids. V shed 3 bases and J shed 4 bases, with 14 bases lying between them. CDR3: CASSSSTQGNQPQHF. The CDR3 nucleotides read TGTGCCAGCAGCTCCTCAACTCAGGGGAATCAGCCCCAGCATTTT.

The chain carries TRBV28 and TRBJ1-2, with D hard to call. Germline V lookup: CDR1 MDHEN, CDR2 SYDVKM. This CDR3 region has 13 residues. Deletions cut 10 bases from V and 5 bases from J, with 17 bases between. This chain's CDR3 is CATRNDLLYGYTF. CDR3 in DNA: TGTGCCACCCGTAATGACCTCCTTTATGGCTACACCTTC.

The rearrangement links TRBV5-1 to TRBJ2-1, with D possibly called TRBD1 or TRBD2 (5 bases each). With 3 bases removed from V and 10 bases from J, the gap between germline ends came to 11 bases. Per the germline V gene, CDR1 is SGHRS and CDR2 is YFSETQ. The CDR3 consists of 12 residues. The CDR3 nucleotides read TGCGCCAGCAGCTGGGACGCTGGCGAGCAGTTCTTC. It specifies CASSWDAGEQFF.

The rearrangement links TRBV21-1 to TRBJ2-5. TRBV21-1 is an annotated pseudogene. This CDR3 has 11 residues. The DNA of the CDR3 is TGTGCCAGCAGCAACCGAAAGACCCAGTACTTC. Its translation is CASSNRKTQYF.

CDR3 loop: CASSVTGGPLTSTDTQYF. The DNA for the CDR3 is TGTGCCAGCAGCGTCACGGGGGGTCCATTAACTAGCACAGATACGCAGTATTTT. The chain couples TRBV7-3 to TRBJ2-3, with 7 bases aligning to TRBD2. With V trimmed by 5 bases and J by 0 bases, 14 bases remained unmatched. This CDR3 region has 18 residues. CDR1 and CDR2 from the germline V gene are SGHTA and FQGTGA.

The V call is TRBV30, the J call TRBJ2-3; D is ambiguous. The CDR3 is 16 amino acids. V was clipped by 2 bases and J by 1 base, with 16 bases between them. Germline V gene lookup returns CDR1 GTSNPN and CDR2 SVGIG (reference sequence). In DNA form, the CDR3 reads TGTGCCTGGAGTATATCAACTCTTCCCGGCACAGATACGCAGTATTTT. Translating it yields CAWSISTLPGTDTQYF. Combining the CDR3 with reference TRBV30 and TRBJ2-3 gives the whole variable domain SQTIHQWPATLVQPVGSPLSLECTVEGTSNPNLYWYRQAAGRGLQLLFYSVGIGQISSEVPQNLSASRPQDRQFILSSKKLLLSDSGFYLCAWSISTLPGTDTQYFGPGTRLTVL.

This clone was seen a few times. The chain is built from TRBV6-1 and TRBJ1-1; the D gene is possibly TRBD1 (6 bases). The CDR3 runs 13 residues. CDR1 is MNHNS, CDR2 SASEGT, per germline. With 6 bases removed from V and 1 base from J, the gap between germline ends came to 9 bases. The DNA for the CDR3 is TGTGCCAGCAGACAGGGCGGGAACACTGAAGCTTTCTTT. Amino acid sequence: CASRQGGNTEAFF.

CDR3: CATSDTSGGGRETQYF. The CDR3 DNA follows: TGTGCCACCAGTGATACTAGCGGTGGGGGTCGAGAGACCCAGTACTTC. The chain links TRBV24-1 to TRBJ2-5; 8 bases align to TRBD2. Losses at the gene ends were 3 bases for V and 4 bases for J; bases not matched to a gene: 9. Germline CDR1 KGHDR, CDR2 SFDVKD. The CDR3 contains 16 residues.

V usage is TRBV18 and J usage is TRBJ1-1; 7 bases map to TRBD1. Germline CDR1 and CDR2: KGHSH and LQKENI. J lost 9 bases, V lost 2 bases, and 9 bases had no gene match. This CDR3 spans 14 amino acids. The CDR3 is CASSPSDRSWQAFF. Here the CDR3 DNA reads TGTGCCAGCTCACCATCGGACAGGAGCTGGCAAGCTTTCTTT.

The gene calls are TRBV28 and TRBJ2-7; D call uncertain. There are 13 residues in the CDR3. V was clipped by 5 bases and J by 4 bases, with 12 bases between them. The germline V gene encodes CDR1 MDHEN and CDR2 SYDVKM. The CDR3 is CASSALGRYEQYF. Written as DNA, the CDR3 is TGTGCCAGCAGTGCTTTAGGGCGTTACGAGCAGTACTTC.

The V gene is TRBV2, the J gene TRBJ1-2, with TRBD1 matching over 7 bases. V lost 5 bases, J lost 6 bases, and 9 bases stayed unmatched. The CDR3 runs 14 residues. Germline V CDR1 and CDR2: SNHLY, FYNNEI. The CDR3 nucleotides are TGTGCCAGCAGTCCCCGAGGACAGGCGCATGGCTACACCTTC. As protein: CASSPRGQAHGYTF.

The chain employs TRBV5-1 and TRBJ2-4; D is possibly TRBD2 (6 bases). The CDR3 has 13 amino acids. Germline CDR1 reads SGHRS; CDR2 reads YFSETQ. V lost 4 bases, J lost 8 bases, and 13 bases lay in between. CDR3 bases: TGCGCCAGCAGCCCGGGACTGGGCGACATTCAGTACTTC. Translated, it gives CASSPGLGDIQYF. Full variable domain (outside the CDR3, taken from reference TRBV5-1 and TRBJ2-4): KAGVTQTPRYLIKTRGQQVTLSCSPISGHRSVSWYQQTPGQGLQFLFEYFSETQRNKGNFPGRFSGRQFSNSRSEMNVSTLELGDSALYLCASSPGLGDIQYFGAGTRLSVL.

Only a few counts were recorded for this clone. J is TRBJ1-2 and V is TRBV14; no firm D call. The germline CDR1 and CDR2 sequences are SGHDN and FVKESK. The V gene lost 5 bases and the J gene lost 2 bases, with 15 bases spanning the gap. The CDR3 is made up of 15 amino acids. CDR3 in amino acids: CASSSQPGANYGYTF. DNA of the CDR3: TGTGCCAGCAGCTCGCAACCGGGCGCCAACTATGGCTACACCTTC.